This TCR beta chain was sequenced for a study of blood T cell repertoires in COVID-19. Study at large: Researchers got acute and convalescent COVID-19 samples from the United States, Italy and Spain. Sources were T cells, B-cell-depleted T cells, or PBMCs; the material itself was cDNA or gDNA.

Per the study methods: The authors estimated nucleated cell counts from reference gene primer amplification. Here immunoSEQ multiplex PCR was the method, and the copy in TCRdb shows in-frame clones only, minus some. V and J calls and clone size are copied from that table; D and trimming were computed from the DNA. The sample records some 170,000 clones, approximately 88% being singletons. The V gene's germline CDR1 is SGDLS and CDR2 YYNGEE. There are 16 residues in the CDR3. V shed 4 bases and J shed 1 base, with 15 bases lying between them. Input material: peripheral blood. The sequence came from a woman in her forties or fifties with acute or convalescent COVID-19. The chain has TRBV9 and TRBJ1-5; D remains unclear. The DNA for the CDR3 is TGTGCCAGCAGCTCCGGACCCGGGGAAAGCAATCAGCCCCAGCATTTT. Its protein product is CASSSGPGESNQPQHF.